This passage covers 16 T cell receptor beta chains from one sample sequenced in a study of CD8+CD57+ T cells in acquired aplastic anemia. The study profiled TCR beta VDJ and CDR3 using genomic DNA as template. TCRdb independently ran MiXCR on the reads; one entry per CDR3 protein. The sample includes around 400,000 distinct CDR3 sequences, 55% to 70% of them seen just once. Source material: sorted CD4+, CD8+, or CD8+CD57+ T cells (not recorded which) from PBMCs. These receptors originate from a human donor in good health, serving as a control.

The chain employs TRBV5-1 and TRBJ1-1; D is unclear. CDR3 length: 14 residues. The V gene's germline CDR1 is SGHRS and CDR2 YFSETQ. Trimming took off 1 base at V and 0 bases at J, with 7 bases between the two ends. This chain's CDR3 is CASSLSTVNTEAFF. In nucleotides, the CDR3 is TGCGCCAGCAGCTTGTCTACGGTGAACACTGAAGCTTTCTTT.

Points on this clonotype: One end of the junction varies from germline; a read error may be responsible. The chain carries TRBV20-1 and TRBJ2-1, with a possible D match to TRBD2 (5 bases). This CDR3 has 17 residues. Looked up from germline, CDR1 is DFQATT and CDR2 is SNEGSKA (reference sequence). The CDR3 sequence is CSAKTGITEGPFNEQFF. The CDR3 DNA follows: TGCAGCGCTAAGACGGGAATCACTGAAGGTCCCTTCAATGAGCAGTTCTTC.

On this clonotype itself: Because the CDR3's place on the DNA is in doubt, the DNA is left out and the CDR3 is given as listed by TCRdb. The J gene is TRBJ1-2, the V gene TRBV7-4. Germline CDR1 SGHVT, CDR2 SQSDAQ. The CDR3 region is 14 residues in length, termini included. Here the CDR3 reads CASSATHSGYTFGF.

Ten or more counts support this clonotype. The chain couples TRBV20-1 to TRBJ1-2, with a weak D call TRBD1 (6 bases). CDR1 and CDR2 (germline): DFQATT, SNEGSKA (reference sequence). This CDR3 spans 12 amino acids. Trimming took off 4 bases at V and 7 bases at J, with 13 bases between the two ends. The CDR3 coding sequence is TGCAGTGCTAAAAGGGAGGGGGGTGGCTACACCTTC. This gives the protein CSAKREGGGYTF.

V is TRBV7-2 and J is TRBJ1-6; the D is unclear. Germline V gives CDR1 SGHTA, CDR2 FQGNSA. The CDR3 loop spans 14 amino acids. V was clipped by 5 bases and J by 1 base, with 6 bases between them. The CDR3 bases are TGTGCCAGCAGCCCCTGGTCCTATAATTCACCCCTCCACTTT. This translates into CASSPWSYNSPLHF.

CDR3 nucleotide sequence: TGTGCCAGCAACCACCCATCCGGGACGCAGTATTTT. It is translated as CASNHPSGTQYF. The chain uses TRBV6-1 and TRBJ2-3, with D uncertain. V gave up 7 bases and J gave up 9 bases, with 14 bases separating them. Germline-derived CDR1 and CDR2 are MNHNS and SASEGT. The length of the CDR3 is 12 residues.

As concerns this clonotype: Compared with germline, one end of the junction differs, possibly owing to a read error. The J gene is TRBJ2-5, the V gene TRBV20-1; the D gene is possibly TRBD1 (6 bases). CDR1 and CDR2 (germline): DFQATT, SNEGSKA (reference sequence). The CDR3 sequence is 13 residues long. For the CDR3, the DNA is TGCAGCGCTAGACAGGTTGCGAATGGGAACCAGTACTTC. Translation gives CSARQVANGNQYF.

Comments on this clonotype: Relative to the germline gene, one junction end is altered; a read error may explain this. J is TRBJ1-1 and V is TRBV7-2; TRBD1 is a possible D gene (5 bases). Germline loops: CDR1 SGHTA, CDR2 FQGNSA. The CDR3 runs 13 residues. CDR3 region: CASNWAGQSAAAF. As DNA, the CDR3 is TGTGCCAGCAATTGGGCGGGGCAATCTGCCGCAGCATTT.

Concerning this clonotype itself: No DNA is shown, since the ends of the CDR3 on it are uncertain; the CDR3 is the one TCRdb lists. This chain links TRBV7-8 with TRBJ2-3; TRBD1, the table's D call, was not compared with the DNA. A total of 15 residues make up the CDR3, ends included. Germline-derived CDR1 and CDR2 are SGHVS and FQNEAQ. CDR3 sequence: CASSTTLKLSLDKYF.

The rearrangement joins TRBV7-9 to TRBJ2-1; maybe TRBD2 (5 bases). V lost 3 bases to trimming and J lost 16 bases, with 25 bases between them. The CDR3 consists of 15 residues. CDR1 is SEHNR, CDR2 FQNEAQ, per germline (reference sequence). CDR3 amino acids: CASSLREANYGYTFF. CDR3 bases: TGTGCCAGCAGCTTGAGGGAAGCGAACTATGGCTACACCTTCTTC.

This clonotype was seen just once. The junction differs from germline at one of its ends, possibly a read error. This rearrangement joins TRBV24-1 to TRBJ1-4, with 8 bases aligning to TRBD1. The CDR3 has 15 amino acids. The germline V gene encodes CDR1 KGHDR and CDR2 SFDVKD. In DNA form, the CDR3 reads TGTGCCAGCAGCGTCCTGACAGGGGCGAATGAAACACTGTTTTTT. It specifies CASSVLTGANETLFF.

This sequence joins TRBV20-1 and TRBJ1-5; 7 positions match TRBD1. Germline CDR1 is DFQATT and CDR2 is SNEGSKA (reference sequence). The J segment lost 5 bases and the V segment lost 6 bases, leaving 7 bases of the junction unmatched. CDR3 length equals 13 residues. DNA of the CDR3: TGCAGTGCATCCCGACAGGGATATCAGCCCCAGCATTTT. Translating gives CSASRQGYQPQHF.

About this clonotype itself: This may stem from a read error, because a much larger clone lies one nucleotide away. V usage is TRBV3-2 and J usage is TRBJ2-7; the D segment call TRBD1 is taken from the table without a DNA check. TRBV3-2 constitutes a pseudogene. The CDR3 spans 14 residues. The CDR3 loop is CPSGARGQTYEQYF. The CDR3 nucleotides read TGTCCCAGCGGGGCCAGGGGCCAGACCTACGAGCAGTACTTC.

The chain is built from TRBV29-1 and TRBJ1-3; D gene unclear. V lost 5 bases, J lost 2 bases, and 10 bases lay in between. The CDR3 length is 13 residues. Germline values: CDR1 SQVTM, CDR2 ANQGSEA. The CDR3 bases are TGCAGCGTTTCGAGAGGGACTGGAAACACCATATATTTT. This gives the protein CSVSRGTGNTIYF.

The chain joins TRBV30 to TRBJ2-7; a possible D gene is TRBD1 (5 bases). Germline lookup yields CDR1 GTSNPN and CDR2 SVGIG (reference sequence). The CDR3 runs 11 residues. V shed 5 bases and J shed 1 base, with 6 bases lying between them. The chain's CDR3 is CAWHRSYEQYF. The CDR3 DNA follows: TGTGCCTGGCACAGGTCCTACGAGCAGTACTTC. The full variable domain, with the rest looked up from reference TRBV30 and TRBJ2-7, is SQTIHQWPATLVQPVGSPLSLECTVEGTSNPNLYWYRQAAGRGLQLLFYSVGIGQISSEVPQNLSASRPQDRQFILSSKKLLLSDSGFYLCAWHRSYEQYFGPGTRLTVT.

Remarks on this clonotype: One end of the junction is discordant with germline, which a read error may explain. The CDR3 protein is CAGSPRALNTEAFF. In nucleotides, the CDR3 is TGCGCCGGCAGCCCCCGGGCCTTAAACACTGAAGCTTTTTTT. This sequence joins TRBV5-1 and TRBJ1-1, with D uncertain. Germline lookup yields CDR1 SGHRS and CDR2 YFSETQ. The CDR3 runs to 14 residues. Full variable domain (outside the CDR3, taken from reference TRBV5-1 and TRBJ1-1): KAGVTQTPRYLIKTRGQQVTLSCSPISGHRSVSWYQQTPGQGLQFLFEYFSETQRNKGNFPGRFSGRQFSNSRSEMNVSTLELGDSALYLCAGSPRALNTEAFFGQGTRLTVV.